The following is a TCR beta chain sequence with its context. The entry originates in a study of blood T cell repertoires in COVID-19. Study at large: T cells, B-cell-depleted T cells, or PBMCs supplied cDNA or gDNA.

Looked up from germline, CDR1 is MNHEY and CDR2 is SVGEGT. Trimming removed 1 base at V and 6 bases at J, with 15 bases between. The CDR3 is made up of 16 amino acids. The recovered donors of Cohort 3 showed two negative PCRs, clearance, or symptom resolution. Original methodology: Reference gene primer amplification yielded estimated nucleated cell counts. Generated by immunoSEQ multiplex PCR, the TCRdb table keeps only in-frame clones and is missing some. From that table come the V and J calls and clone size; the DNA was used to work out D and trimming. The repertoire holds 200,000 to 250,000 clones, with 65% to 85% as singletons.

The receptor comes from a woman aged 55-70 years who had recovered from COVID-19. The genes are TRBV6-2 or TRBV6-3 and TRBJ1-4, with D possibly TRBD1 on 5 matching bases. Material: PBMCs or T cells enriched from blood (not recorded which). The CDR3 sequence: CASSYFGGDSDEKLFF. Here the CDR3 DNA reads TGTGCCAGCAGTTACTTTGGAGGGGATTCGGATGAAAAACTGTTTTTT.